The 7 T cell receptor beta chains below were found in one sample sequenced in a study of T-cell reconstitution after alpha-beta-depleted transplantation in children. It was with unique molecular identifiers that the TCRbeta library was prepared. MiXCR, run by TCRdb on the PCR reads, gives a single entry per CDR3 protein. The data show a few hundred thousand distinct CDR3 sequences, 11% seen once. The sequences come from PBMCs from the stem cell graft donor, collected from the stem cell graft. Receptor source: a human donor who donated a stem cell graft to a child with acute myeloid leukemia.

The chain combines TRBV27 with TRBJ2-1; D is possibly TRBD1 or TRBD2 (6 bases each). V was cut by 5 bases and J by 0 bases, with 14 bases left in between. The germline CDR1 and CDR2 sequences are MNHEY and SMNVEV (reference sequence). The CDR3 is 16 residues long. CDR3 DNA: TGTGCCAGCAGTGGGGGGCGGGCTAGCTCCTACAATGAGCAGTTCTTC. Amino acid sequence: CASSGGRASSYNEQFF.

As for this clonotype: The junction does not match germline at one end; this may be a read error. The chain's CDR3 is CASSLVGHFSGANGLTF. As DNA, the CDR3 is TGCGCCAGCAGCTTGGTTGGACACTTCTCTGGGGCCAACGGCCTGACTTTC. The chain links TRBV5-1 to TRBJ2-6, with a weak D call TRBD1 (5 bases). Germline V lookup: CDR1 SGHRS, CDR2 YFSETQ. The CDR3 extends over 17 amino acids.

This clonotype was observed a few times. The genes are TRBV29-1 and TRBJ1-2, with 10 bases that match TRBD1. Germline V gene sequence: CDR1 SQVTM, CDR2 ANQGSEA. Trimming cost V 6 bases and J 3 bases; bases outside gene matches: 7. The CDR3 has 14 residues. For the CDR3, the DNA is TGCAGCGTGTCGACCGGGACAGGGGACTATGGCTACACCTTC. Translation gives CSVSTGTGDYGYTF.

V and J are TRBV6-6 and TRBJ2-5; 7 bases are shared with TRBD1. The CDR3 extends over 13 amino acids. Germline trimming cut 7 bases from V and 0 bases from J; bases unmatched to any gene: 2. Germline V gene lookup returns CDR1 MNHNY and CDR2 SVGAGI (reference sequence). The CDR3 protein is CASKGQYQETQYF. The CDR3 DNA reads as TGTGCCAGCAAGGGACAGTACCAAGAGACCCAGTACTTC.

In its sample, this clonotype was seen many times. The gene calls are TRBV7-2 and TRBJ2-2, with D possibly matching TRBD1 (6 bases). Germline lookup yields CDR1 SGHTA and CDR2 FQGNSA. The CDR3 is 16 amino acids. V shed 1 base and J shed 7 bases, with 16 bases lying between them. The CDR3 sequence: CASSLGWGPSSGELFF. The CDR3, as DNA: TGTGCCAGCAGCTTAGGGTGGGGGCCCTCAAGCGGGGAGCTGTTTTTT.

As to this clonotype: The junction and the germline gene differ at one end; a read error may be behind it. The CDR3 protein is CCAQKHNPGPSVAEQFF. CDR3 nucleotide sequence: TGCTGTGCTCAGAAACACAATCCGGGCCCCTCCGTAGCCGAGCAGTTCTTC. The chain combines TRBV20-1 with TRBJ2-1; no firm D call. The germline V gene has CDR1 DFQATT and CDR2 SNEGSKA (reference sequence). The CDR3 sequence is 17 residues long.

This clonotype was found many times. DNA for the CDR3: TGCAGTGCTAGAATCACGGGATCTAGCACAGATACGCAGTATTTT. Protein: CSARITGSSTDTQYF. J is TRBJ2-3 and V is TRBV20-1, with D possibly being TRBD2 (5 bases). The CDR3 is 15 amino acids. V was clipped by 2 bases and J by 0 bases, with 12 bases between them. CDR1 and CDR2 (germline): DFQATT, SNEGSKA (reference sequence).